This TCR beta chain was identified during a study of cytomegalovirus exposure and HLA in healthy donors. This CDR3 contains 12 residues. V was cut by 9 bases and J by 3 bases, with 11 bases left in between. Germline assignment: CDR1 MDHEN and CDR2 SYDVKM. With 60 Vbeta and 13 Jbeta primers, the PCR was carried out. The repertoire was sequenced with immunoSEQ multiplex PCR; TCRdb's copy has only in-frame clones and lacks some. The repertoire holds fewer than 200,000 clones, with about 86% as singletons. Notes on the study in general: There were reportedly fewer N-insertions in an Asian-associated ancestry cluster than the roughly 610-donor mean, in a later analysis. Relative to equally common others, HLA-associated TCR beta chains showed greater clonal expansion in a later analysis. The study listed under 200 cytomegalovirus-associated TCR beta chains. In a later analysis, at a false discovery rate of 0.05, fewer than 20,000 TCR beta sequences were associated with HLA alleles.

Concerning this clone: The antigen remains unidentified.

The gene calls are TRBV28 and TRBJ1-1; D is undetermined. This clonotype originated in a man aged 40-55 years in good health and CMV-seropositive. Sequenced: PBMCs. The DNA for the CDR3 is TGTGCCAGTAGACAATACGACACTGAAGCTTTCTTT. Its translation is CASRQYDTEAFF. The full variable domain, in which reference TRBV28 and TRBJ1-1 provide the parts outside the CDR3, is DVKVTQSSRYLVKRTGEKVFLECVQDMDHENMFWYRQDPGLGLRLIYFSYDVKMKEKGDIPEGYSVSREKKERFSLILESASTNQTSMYLCASRQYDTEAFFGQGTRLTVV.